One sample yielded the 15 T cell receptor beta chains listed below, sequenced in a study of T cells after posttransplantation cyclophosphamide. Data came from immunoSEQ multiplex PCR; TCRdb stores just in-frame clones and leaves some out. The specimen has under 20,000 clones, none found just once. Busulfan-fludarabine conditioning, marrow transplant, and cyclophosphamide on days +3 and +4 were administered. The input for sequencing was PBMCs, taken after allogeneic stem cell transplant with posttransplant cyclophosphamide. The source is a female patient aged 30-39 years who received an allogeneic stem cell transplant from a related donor, was CMV-positive, and had no GVHD. The graft donor may account for some of the T cells.

This clone was observed many times. The chain couples TRBV27 to TRBJ2-3; 8 positions agree with TRBD2. Germline V gene lookup returns CDR1 MNHEY and CDR2 SMNVEV (reference sequence). Trimming took 5 bases from V and 6 from J; bases not matched to a gene: 10. The CDR3 covers 15 residues. CDR3 coding DNA: TGTGCCAGCAGTATACGAGCGGGAGCGTTGGATACGCAGTATTTT. Translation gives CASSIRAGALDTQYF.

This clone occurred many times. The rearrangement joins TRBV21-1 to TRBJ1-5. TRBV21-1 counts as a pseudogene. This CDR3 is 11 amino acids long. The CDR3 DNA follows: TGTGCCAGCATCGGCAATCAGCCCCAGCATTTT. Protein: CASIGNQPQHF.

This clone occurred many times. The gene calls are TRBV9 and TRBJ1-4; D not certain. Per germline, CDR1 SGDLS and CDR2 YYNGEE. Trimming cost V 0 bases and J 7 bases, with 13 bases left between them. This CDR3 is 15 amino acids long. In DNA form, the CDR3 reads TGTGCCAGCAGCGTAGAGGCAGGATTTTCTGAAAAACTGTTTTTT. Its protein product is CASSVEAGFSEKLFF.

At least ten counts were recorded for this clone. This rearrangement joins TRBV27 to TRBJ2-1, with 7 bases aligning to TRBD2. The junction had 7 bases not matched to a gene; V was cut back by 8 bases and J by 3 bases. The CDR3 spans 14 residues. The germline V gene encodes CDR1 MNHEY and CDR2 SMNVEV (reference sequence). The CDR3 region is CASSAAGDYNEQFF. The CDR3 nucleotides read TGTGCCAGCTCCGCCGCGGGAGACTACAATGAGCAGTTCTTC.

This clone occurred many times. The chain uses TRBV27 and TRBJ2-7, with D possibly TRBD1 on 5 matching bases. Germline CDR1 MNHEY, CDR2 SMNVEV (reference sequence). Deletions cut 3 bases from V and 2 bases from J, with 8 bases between. There are 13 residues in the CDR3. For the CDR3, the DNA is TGTGCCAGCAGTTTGGACACCGCCTACGAGCAGTACTTC. It is translated as CASSLDTAYEQYF.

This clone was seen repeatedly, ten times or more. This chain links TRBV4-2 with TRBJ2-5; TRBD2 aligns across 15 bases. The ends lost 0 bases at V and 5 bases at J; junction bases unmatched: 10. The CDR3 extends over 19 amino acids. The germline V gene has CDR1 LGHNA and CDR2 YNFKEQ. The CDR3 region has the DNA TGTGCCAGCAGCCAAGATCAAGGACTAGCGGGAGGGCCACGTGAGACCCAGTACTTC. Translating it yields CASSQDQGLAGGPRETQYF.

This clone was detected many times. The V and J genes are TRBV10-3 and TRBJ2-7, with D possibly matching TRBD1 (6 bases). There are 13 residues in the CDR3. V lost 4 bases and J lost 6, with 13 bases in between. Germline V CDR1 and CDR2: ENHRY, SYGVKD. Here the CDR3 DNA reads TGTGCCATCAGTGGGACAGAACAGTCCGAGCAGTACTTC. This gives the protein CAISGTEQSEQYF.

The chain employs TRBV9 and TRBJ2-3, with 13 bases that match TRBD2. The trim removed 1 base at V and 6 bases at J, leaving 26 bases unmatched. CDR3 size: 23 residues. Germline CDR1 reads SGDLS; CDR2 reads YYNGEE. CDR3 sequence: CASSVRAQRGTSGNLLRGDTQYF. CDR3 sequence (DNA): TGTGCCAGCAGCGTAAGGGCCCAGCGGGGGACTAGCGGGAACCTACTCCGCGGGGATACGCAGTATTTT.

As for this clone: A read error may produce the germline difference seen at one junction end. Other nucleotide sequences from this sample produce the same CDR3. The gene calls are TRBV14 and TRBJ2-1, with D perhaps TRBD2 (6 bases). Germline CDR1 SGHDN, CDR2 FVKESK. CDR3 length equals 17 residues. Here the CDR3 reads CASSQVGRGWGYNEQFF. The CDR3 DNA is TGCGCCAGCAGCCAAGTGGGGCGGGGCTGGGGCTACAATGAGCAGTTCTTC.

This clone was recorded at least ten times. The rearrangement joins TRBV7-3 to TRBJ2-2, with 7 bases lining up with TRBD1. This CDR3 is 14 amino acids long. The germline V gene encodes CDR1 SGHTA and CDR2 FQGTGA. V was clipped by 5 bases and J by 8 bases; unmatched bases: 8. CDR3 in DNA: TGTGCCAGCAGCCGCCTGGACAGGAGGGGGGAGCTGTTTTTT. This codes for CASSRLDRRGELFF. Using reference TRBV7-3 and TRBJ2-2 for the parts outside the CDR3, the full variable domain is GAGVSQTPSNKVTEKGKYVELRCDPISGHTALYWYRQSLGQGPEFLIYFQGTGAADDSGLPNDRFFAVRPEGSVSTLKIQRTERGDSAVYLCASSRLDRRGELFFGEGSRLTVL.

This clone was seen at least ten times. The V and J genes are TRBV5-4 and TRBJ2-2; perhaps TRBD2 as D (5 bases). This CDR3 has 15 residues. CDR1 SGHNT and CDR2 YYREEE come from the germline V gene (reference sequence). Trimming pared 4 bases from V and 4 bases from J, leaving 14 bases between. In nucleotides, the CDR3 is TGTGCCAGCAGCCCTGCCGGAGGTGGCACCGGGGAGCTGTTTTTT. It is translated as CASSPAGGGTGELFF.

This clone was counted at least ten times. The chain joins TRBV19 to TRBJ2-1; tentative D call: TRBD2 (6 bases). The ends were cut back, 6 bases at V and 10 bases at J, with 13 bases in the middle. This CDR3 has 12 amino acids. CDR1 is LNHDA and CDR2 is SQIVND in the germline V gene (reference sequence). In DNA, the CDR3 is TGTGCCAGTAGACAGCGGGCCGGGGAGCAGTTCTTC. It translates to CASRQRAGEQFF.

This clone has a count of ten or more. This sequence joins TRBV5-6 and TRBJ2-1; 7 bases are a match to TRBD2. The germline V gene encodes CDR1 SGHDT and CDR2 YYEEEE. The CDR3 loop spans 15 amino acids. Trimming at V came to 0 bases and at J to 4 bases, leaving 4 bases not matched to a gene. The CDR3 bases are TGTGCCAGCAGCTTGGGTCTAGCGGTATACAATGAGCAGTTCTTC. Amino acids: CASSLGLAVYNEQFF.

This clone appeared many times. This sequence joins TRBV7-9 and TRBJ1-2, with a possible D match to TRBD1 (6 bases). Germline V gene data show CDR1 as SEHNR and CDR2 as FQNEAQ (reference sequence). The V end was cut by 5 bases, the J end by 3 bases, with 13 bases between. CDR3 length: 14 residues. In DNA form, the CDR3 reads TGTGCCAGCAGCCCAAACGCAGGGGACTATGGCTACACCTTC. Translation gives CASSPNAGDYGYTF.

This clone was seen at least ten times. The gene calls are TRBV15 and TRBJ2-3; TRBD2 matches 7 bases. This CDR3 is 12 amino acids long. Germline V gene lookup returns CDR1 LNHNV and CDR2 YYDKDF (reference sequence). The trim removed 8 bases at V and 4 bases at J, leaving 3 bases unmatched. The CDR3 region has the DNA TGTGCCACCGGGGAGGGCCCAGATACGCAGTATTTT. The encoded protein is CATGEGPDTQYF.